This paragraph covers one TCR beta chain sequence. The data were obtained in a study of breast tumors, draining lymph nodes, adjacent tissues. The lymph nodes were axillary draining lymph nodes from breast cancer patients. Using its own MiXCR run on the multiplex PCR reads, TCRdb lists one record per CDR3 protein. The table lists about 180,000 distinct CDR3 sequences, 30% to 40% of them singletons, with about 3.8% in the top ten. J gave up 3 bases and V 4 bases, and 10 bases lay outside the gene matches. This CDR3 region has 16 residues. The germline CDR1 and CDR2 sequences are SGHRS and YFSETQ. V usage is TRBV5-1 and J usage is TRBJ1-2; 9 positions match TRBD1. The TCR comes from a female donor with breast cancer. Some clones in this sample may be carry-over from other donors' samples. Sequenced sample: axillary lymph node tissue. CDR3 region: CASSRGSTGGDYGYTF. CDR3 in DNA: TGCGCCAGCAGCAGGGGGAGCACAGGGGGCGACTATGGCTACACCTTC.